The 26 T cell receptor beta chains reported below all come from one sample, sequenced in a study of T cell repertoires in cytomegalovirus infection. Using its own MiXCR run on the reads, TCRdb lists one record per CDR3 protein. The repertoire holds around 430,000 distinct CDR3 sequences, approximately 42% seen once, with 43% in the top ten. These receptors have no known antigen. Sequenced material: cultured PBMCs, taken from culture after CMV antigen stimulation. These receptors were taken from a human donor in good health (CMV status not recorded). Some clones in this sample may be carry-over from other donors' samples.

This clonotype was detected a few times. The chain links TRBV12-3 or TRBV12-4 to TRBJ2-7; D unclear. Trimming pared 6 bases from V and 5 bases from J, leaving 11 bases between. This CDR3 is 12 amino acids long. CDR3: CASSHPRNEQYF. The CDR3 DNA sequence: TGTGCCAGCAGCCACCCGAGGAACGAGCAGTACTTC.

This clonotype was counted between two and nine times. The chain joins TRBV7-9 to TRBJ2-7; D perhaps matches TRBD2 (6 bases). The V and J ends lost 5 bases and 6 bases respectively, with 17 bases between them. The CDR3 contains 14 residues. Germline lookup yields CDR1 SEHNR and CDR2 FQNEAQ (reference sequence). CDR3 residues: CASSRGEEGGEQYF. DNA of the CDR3: TGTGCCAGCAGCCGAGGTGAGGAGGGCGGCGAGCAGTACTTC. The whole variable domain, filled in from reference TRBV7-9 and TRBJ2-7, reads DTGVSQNPRHKITKRGQNVTFRCDPISEHNRLYWYRQTLGQGPEFLTYFQNEAQLEKSRLLSDRFSAERPKGSFSTLEIQRTEQGDSAMYLCASSRGEEGGEQYFGPGTRLTVT.

This clonotype was seen repeatedly, ten times or more. As DNA, the CDR3 is TGTGCCAGCAGCCCACAGGGGAATAACAATCAGCCCCAGCATTTT. Residues: CASSPQGNNNQPQHF. This chain uses TRBV7-2 with TRBJ1-5, with 7 bases fitting TRBD1. Trimming took 5 bases from V and 3 from J; bases not matched to a gene: 7. This CDR3 is 15 amino acids long. Germline CDR1 and CDR2: SGHTA and FQGNSA.

The V and J genes are TRBV5-1 and TRBJ2-7, with TRBD2 matching over 10 bases. The CDR3 length is 14 residues. Losses at the gene ends were 7 bases for V and 3 bases for J; bases not matched to a gene: 7. From germline, CDR1 is SGHRS and CDR2 YFSETQ. The CDR3 DNA is TGCGCCAGCCGTTTAGCGGGGGGATTCTACGAGCAGTACTTC. Translating it yields CASRLAGGFYEQYF.

At least ten counts were recorded for this clonotype. The chain joins TRBV7-2 to TRBJ1-6; TRBD1 agrees at 8 bases. Germline-derived CDR1 and CDR2 are SGHTA and FQGNSA. V dropped 5 bases and J dropped 8; count of bases not matched to a gene: 2. This CDR3 spans 13 amino acids. CDR3: CASSQGAHSPLHF. The CDR3 DNA reads as TGTGCCAGCAGCCAGGGGGCCCATTCACCCCTCCACTTT.

The chain couples TRBV6-2 or TRBV6-3 to TRBJ2-5, with 12 bases identical to TRBD2. V was pared by 2 bases and J by 0 bases, with 7 bases of the junction left unmatched. The CDR3 extends over 18 amino acids. Germline assignment: CDR1 MNHEY and CDR2 SVGEGT. The CDR3 bases are TGTGCCAGCAGTTACGGGCGGACTAGCGGGGCGTACCAAGAGACCCAGTACTTC. The encoded protein is CASSYGRTSGAYQETQYF.

The chain is built from TRBV18 and TRBJ1-2, with TRBD1 matching over 10 bases. Germline-derived CDR1 and CDR2 are KGHSH and LQKENI. The CDR3 has 14 residues. V shed 6 bases and J 9 bases; nucleotides not matched to a gene: 10. The CDR3 loop is CASSTATGGLSYTF. The CDR3 bases are TGTGCCAGCTCGACGGCGACAGGGGGCCTTAGCTACACCTTC.

This clonotype showed up just a few times. The genes are TRBV24-1 and TRBJ1-5, with 11 bases aligning to TRBD1. The CDR3 sequence is 14 residues long. Germline V gene data show CDR1 as KGHDR and CDR2 as SFDVKD. After removal of 9 bases from V and 5 bases from J, the junction contained 5 bases not matched to a gene. CDR3 DNA sequence: TGTGCCACCGGGGGACAGGGGGTGGATCAGCCCCAGCATTTT. Translated: CATGGQGVDQPQHF.

The genes are TRBV2 and TRBJ2-3, with D perhaps matching TRBD2 (6 bases). CDR1 SNHLY and CDR2 FYNNEI come from the germline V gene. V shed 5 bases and J shed 3 bases, with 15 bases lying between them. The CDR3 contains 15 residues. The CDR3 reads CASSPLGGDTDTQYF. DNA for the CDR3: TGTGCCAGCAGTCCCCTCGGGGGAGATACAGATACGCAGTATTTT.

This clonotype was seen more than once but under ten times. The CDR3 DNA sequence: TGTGCCAGCAGTACGCGGGTCCGTGAGCAGTTCTTC. It is translated as CASSTRVREQFF. The rearrangement uses TRBV6-2 or TRBV6-3 and TRBJ2-1; possible D gene TRBD2, 5 bases. The germline V gene encodes CDR1 MNHEY and CDR2 SVGEGT. The ends were cut back, 5 bases at V and 9 bases at J, with 11 bases in the middle. This CDR3 spans 12 amino acids.

The chain couples TRBV4-1 to TRBJ1-1, with D perhaps TRBD1 (6 bases). Germline values: CDR1 MGHRA, CDR2 YSYEKL. The CDR3 totals 14 residues. V gave up 1 base and J gave up 5 bases, with 11 bases separating them. CDR3 nucleotides: TGCGCCAGCAGCCAAGGGCCAGGGGTTACTGAAGCTTTCTTT. As protein: CASSQGPGVTEAFF.

This clonotype was seen only a few times. The chain joins TRBV6-1 to TRBJ2-7; no definite D call. Germline CDR1 MNHNS, CDR2 SASEGT. The CDR3 loop spans 13 amino acids. Trimming cost V 7 bases and J 2 bases, with 12 bases left between them. The CDR3 protein is CASTWAAAYEQYF. Here the CDR3 DNA reads TGTGCCAGCACTTGGGCAGCCGCCTACGAGCAGTACTTC.

The chain uses TRBV5-4 and TRBJ2-1, with a tentative D call TRBD1 (5 bases). Germline V lookup: CDR1 SGHNT, CDR2 YYREEE (reference sequence). This CDR3 has 17 amino acids. Trimming shortened V by 0 bases and J by 1 base, and 14 bases separated the two germline ends. The CDR3 loop is CASSLAPGRASYNEQFF. CDR3 DNA: TGTGCCAGCAGCTTGGCCCCCGGCAGGGCATCCTACAATGAGCAGTTCTTC.

The rearrangement links TRBV6-5 to TRBJ1-1, with D uncertain. V was trimmed by 6 bases and J by 3 bases, leaving 14 bases between them. The CDR3 spans 14 residues. Looked up from germline, CDR1 is MNHEY and CDR2 is SVGAGI. DNA for the CDR3: TGTGCCAGCAGACCCTCGGCGGGCTACACTGAAGCTTTCTTT. Protein sequence: CASRPSAGYTEAFF.

This chain links TRBV19 with TRBJ2-5, with D perhaps being TRBD1 or TRBD2 (5 bases each). V shed 5 bases and J shed 3 bases, with 13 bases lying between them. In germline, CDR1 is LNHDA, CDR2 SQIVND (reference sequence). CDR3 length: 14 amino acids. The DNA of the CDR3 is TGTGCCAGTAGTCCCCGGGACGGAAAAGAGACCCAGTACTTC. It specifies CASSPRDGKETQYF.

The J gene is TRBJ2-1, the V gene TRBV3-1, with a weak D call TRBD2 (7 bases). V was shortened by 1 base and J by 2 bases, with 18 bases between the two germline ends. Germline CDR1 and CDR2: LGHDT and YNNKEL (reference sequence). The CDR3 consists of 18 residues. CDR3 bases: TGTGCCAGCAGCCAAGTCGGCGTTGCGGGGGCCACCTACAATGAGCAGTTCTTC. Translation gives CASSQVGVAGATYNEQFF.

This clonotype was found a few times. The CDR3 DNA reads TGTGCCAGCAGTGGTTCTCTATTGGACAGGGGACACGAGCAGTACTTC. Amino acids: CASSGSLLDRGHEQYF. The chain recombines TRBV6-1 with TRBJ2-7; 9 nucleotides agree with TRBD1. CDR1 is MNHNS, CDR2 SASEGT, per germline. Germline trimming cut 4 bases from V and 5 bases from J; bases unmatched to any gene: 12. The CDR3 is made up of 16 amino acids.

This clonotype was seen only once. J is TRBJ2-2 and V is TRBV5-4, with a possible D match to TRBD1 (5 bases). The ends were cut back, 7 bases at V and 0 bases at J, with 16 bases in the middle. The CDR3 has 16 residues. Germline values: CDR1 SGHNT, CDR2 YYREEE (reference sequence). The DNA of the CDR3 is TGTGCCAGCCACCCGGCGTGGGGCGCGAACACCGGGGAGCTGTTTTTT. Translated: CASHPAWGANTGELFF. The full variable domain, with the rest looked up from reference TRBV5-4 and TRBJ2-2, is ETGVTQSPTHLIKTRGQQVTLRCSSQSGHNTVSWYQQALGQGPQFIFQYYREEENGRGNFPPRFSGLQFPNYSSELNVNALELDDSALYLCASHPAWGANTGELFFGEGSRLTVL.

The genes are TRBV19 and TRBJ2-3; TRBD2 agrees at 7 bases. Germline assignment: CDR1 LNHDA and CDR2 SQIVND (reference sequence). With 6 bases clipped from V and 2 bases from J, the junction kept 11 bases outside the gene matches. The CDR3 has 16 residues. The CDR3 DNA reads TGTGCCAGTAGACTAATGGCTAGCGGAAACACAGATACGCAGTATTTT. Its translation is CASRLMASGNTDTQYF.

This clonotype was observed a few times. The rearrangement joins TRBV4-3 to TRBJ1-2; 7 bases fit TRBD1. CDR1 is LGHNA, CDR2 YSLEER, per germline. V shed 1 base and J 8 bases; nucleotides not matched to a gene: 7. This CDR3 region has 14 residues. CDR3 DNA sequence: TGCGCCAGCAGCCAAGTGGAACAGGGGATCGGCTACACCTTC. Encoded protein: CASSQVEQGIGYTF.

V and J are TRBV6-6 and TRBJ2-7; D unresolved. The germline V gene has CDR1 MNHNY and CDR2 SVGAGI (reference sequence). The CDR3 runs 14 residues. The V gene lost 0 bases and the J gene lost 0 bases, with 6 bases spanning the gap. DNA of the CDR3: TGTGCCAGCAGTTACTCCCAGGTCTCCTACGAGCAGTACTTC. It is translated as CASSYSQVSYEQYF.

As DNA, the CDR3 is TGTGCCAGCAGTTTCAGGGACGCCTACGAGCAGTACTTC. Encoded protein: CASSFRDAYEQYF. This sequence joins TRBV12-3 or TRBV12-4 and TRBJ2-7; D tentatively fits TRBD1 or TRBD2 (5 bases each). The V end lost 3 bases, the J end lost 2 bases, and 8 bases lay between the germline ends. The CDR3 runs 13 residues.

This clonotype showed up just a few times. The J gene is TRBJ2-3, the V gene TRBV7-6; D not resolved. The germline V and J ends were trimmed by 2 bases and 1 base, with 7 bases remaining between them. Germline CDR1 and CDR2: SGHVS and FNYEAQ. CDR3 length: 14 residues. This CDR3 is CASSLTAGTDTQYF. In DNA, the CDR3 is TGTGCCAGCAGCTTAACCGCGGGCACAGATACGCAGTATTTT.

This chain connects TRBV20-1 to TRBJ2-5, with 8 bases fitting TRBD2. The CDR3 runs to 15 residues. V lost 0 bases and J lost 5; bases outside the gene matches: 8. Per germline, CDR1 DFQATT and CDR2 SNEGSKA (reference sequence). CDR3 DNA: TGCAGTGCTAGAGATTCTACGGGAGGGCGGGAGACCCAGTACTTC. Protein product: CSARDSTGGRETQYF.

This chain connects TRBV7-2 to TRBJ2-1, with 13 bases aligning to TRBD2. The germline V gene encodes CDR1 SGHTA and CDR2 FQGNSA. With V trimmed by 5 bases and J by 14 bases, 9 bases remained unmatched. CDR3 length: 14 residues. CDR3: CASSAGPGTSGKFF. CDR3 in DNA: TGTGCCAGCAGCGCAGGGCCAGGGACTAGCGGGAAGTTCTTC.

The J gene is TRBJ1-2, the V gene TRBV12-3 or TRBV12-4, with D possibly TRBD1 on 5 matching bases. The V and J ends lost 1 base and 8 bases respectively, with 8 bases between them. The CDR3 extends over 12 amino acids. CDR3 loop: CASSLGGWGYTF. As DNA, the CDR3 is TGTGCCAGCAGTTTAGGGGGCTGGGGCTACACCTTC.